This T cell receptor beta chain is drawn from a study of T-cell reconstitution after alpha-beta-depleted transplantation in children. Unique molecular identifiers were incorporated when the TCRbeta library was constructed. TCRdb independently ran MiXCR on the PCR reads; one entry per CDR3 protein. There are some 550,000 distinct CDR3 sequences in the sample; roughly 23% occur only once, and around 14% lies in the top ten. As concerns this clonotype: Its antigen remains unidentified.

Findings of the study overall: Where alpha-beta T cells came from about two months after transplant was reportedly several hundred expanded graft clones.

Material: PBMCs, mostly from graft donor cells, obtained 360 days after TCRalphabeta/CD19-depleted stem cell transplant. The clonotype comes from a boy under three years old who had a stem cell transplant for acute myeloid leukemia, so the T cells may come from the graft donor.

DNA for the CDR3: TGTGCCAGCAGTTACATCCGGGGTGAAGCTTTCTTT. Protein sequence: CASSYIRGEAFF. The chain carries TRBV6-5 and TRBJ1-1; D is unresolved. The V end was cut by 2 bases, the J end by 7 bases, with 8 bases between. This CDR3 is built from 12 residues. Germline CDR1 and CDR2: MNHEY and SVGAGI.